This TCR beta chain was captured by sequencing in a study of blood T cell repertoires in COVID-19. TCRdb's copy holds only in-frame clones and misses some; the assay was immunoSEQ multiplex PCR. The sample carries some 240,000 clones, around 90% recorded once. Trimming took 4 bases from V and 0 from J, leaving 18 bases between them. This CDR3 is 18 amino acids long. The germline CDR1 and CDR2 sequences are SEHNR and FQNEAQ (reference sequence). The chain joins TRBV7-9 to TRBJ1-4, with no clear D. This TCR came from a woman between 70 and 85 years old with COVID-19, enrolled during active disease. Input material: peripheral blood. This CDR3 is CASSSPTSEVATNEKLFF. In nucleotides, the CDR3 is TGTGCCAGCAGCTCACCGACTAGCGAAGTTGCAACTAATGAAAAACTGTTTTTT.